This T cell receptor beta chain was identified during a study of cytomegalovirus exposure and HLA in healthy donors (dated by TCRdb to 2017 to 2019). As for the study more broadly: An earlier analysis of several hundred of the donors reported 276 Gb of sequence data and about 120 million unique TCR beta sequences obtained from some 200 million T cells. Both class I and class II loci were covered by HLA typing, at four-digit resolution. Roughly 300 gigabases of sequencing data and 70 million to 100 million unique TCR sequences were included in an early release covering about 600 HLA-typed donors. A separate validation cohort of over a hundred different subjects was used in addition to the roughly 700-subject first cohort. To decide whether each TCR beta V gene segment behaved as functional or pseudogenic, an earlier analysis of approximately 620 of the donors relied on high-throughput TCR beta sequencing. Every discovery cohort repertoire had been produced on one sequencing platform. Genome-wide SNP genotypes for about three fifths of the 666 donors were used in a later genetic analysis, which treated that subset as a discovery cohort. Of the roughly 410 genotyped donors, 70% to 90% were placed in the genetic ancestry cluster associated with self-reported Caucasian donors. The study profiled the T cell repertoires of 550 to 700 subjects by immunosequencing and related them to cytomegalovirus serostatus. The study was designed to test whether signatures of past pathogen exposure could be identified by cataloging public T cell receptors. To predict cytomegalovirus infection status, the study combined high-throughput TCR immunosequencing, statistical association of individual TCRs with disease status, and machine learning. Among 398 genotyped donors of the cohort, an average of about 240,000 unique TCR beta nucleotide sequences was sequenced per donor, of which 15% to 20% were non-productive. To study patterns of TCR occurrence, a later analysis re-analyzed previously published TCR beta repertoires from 700 or so donors and added high-resolution HLA genotyping. The later analysis used no new phenotypic data to find candidate immune exposures, relying instead on TCR beta sequences and their occurrence across donors. Four or five DR-DQ haplotypes were treated as single units for association and clustering because of strong linkage in the cohort. Typing coverage varied by locus: about 620-630 donors for A, B, C, DRB1 and DQB1; approximately 500 for DQA1; about 570 for DPA1; approximately 490 for DPB1. Donor age, sex, ethnicity and CMV serostatus were collected together with the repertoire data.

In regard to this clone: Its antigen target is currently unknown. No base-level quality is on record; no much larger clone is a single base apart.

The method was the immunoSEQ multiplex PCR assay. For the multiplex PCR, a mixture combining 60 forward primers for TCR Vbeta segments and 13 reverse primers for TCR Jbeta segments was used. Amplification of the CDR3 region of rearranged TCR beta genes was performed with a multiplex PCR assay on genomic DNA. On the Illumina HiSeq System, the amplified TCR beta libraries were sequenced as 87-base-pair reads. Per the source publication's procedure: Across the roughly 700 repertoires, a later analysis counted 60 million to 90 million unique TCR beta chains, 9.5 million to 12 million of which were shared by at least two donors. To remove PCR and sequencing errors, raw reads were error-corrected and collapsed into unique sequences using a nearest-neighbor algorithm that merged closely related sequences. CDR3 sequences were aligned to IMGT reference sequences to assign V, D and J gene segments. For a sequence to be retained, at least a six-nucleotide match to both a V gene segment and a J gene segment was required. A rearrangement was called productive if the CDR3 had no stop codons and remained in frame with V and J, and every other rearrangement was called non-productive. Following IMGT convention, CDR3 was defined as the stretch from the second conserved V-encoded cysteine to the conserved J-encoded phenylalanine. The earlier analysis of about 610 of the donors excluded sequences that lacked an unambiguous match to a single V gene segment. In an earlier analysis of almost 600 of the donors, a V segment was called functional when productive rearrangements were above 56.7%, and segregating when the standard deviation between donors exceeded 5%. To diagnose cytomegalovirus status from the catalog of TCR beta chain sequences, a statistical classification framework was built. In a later analysis, TCR nucleotide sequences were compared against IMGT/GENE-DB human TR gene sequences so that V and J genes could be assigned. In a later analysis, CDR3 sequences and most-parsimonious VDJ recombination scenarios were assigned using the TCRdist pipeline. In a later analysis, each TCR beta chain was defined by its CDR3 amino acid sequence together with its V-gene family, and reads lacking a unique V-gene family were excluded. In a later analysis, approximately 590 highly shared, low-generation-probability nucleotide sequences were removed to address suspected cross-contamination and a sequencing artifact. In a later analysis, a clonal expansion index was calculated for each public chain from normalized within-repertoire ranks of inferred template counts. In a later analysis, generation probabilities were computed with a VDJ recombination model fitted to out-of-frame rearrangements, and the resulting probabilities were checked against IGoR. A later analysis scored TCR-TCR, TCR-HLA and TCR-CMV co-occurrence with hypergeometric tests, applying a repertoire-size bias correction to TCR pairs. A later analysis estimated false discovery rates by permuting HLA or CMV assignments 20 times. In a later analysis, co-occurring TCRs were grouped using DBSCAN, and TCRdist sequence similarity was added for clustering within HLA-allele-positive subsets. For co-occurrence clustering, repertoires with fewer than 30,000 or more than 120,000 public chains were excluded, along with five or six repertoires with anomalous nucleotide sharing. The clones in this table, taken by TCRdb from immuneACCESS, are in-frame only. Not every clone is retained; where verified, under half of the shortfall comes from an unresolved V gene, and the cause of the rest is unknown. For V, J and clone size, that table is used; D and trimming come from the DNA. Counted in this sample were 220,000 or so clones; 82% of them appeared once. In total, the top ten clones hold 2.7% of the sample.

In total, fewer than 750 healthy bone marrow donors made up the cohort. Cohort members were all nominally healthy when sampled, although unrecorded immune exposures were likely present. The donor tested CMV seronegative and was one of the 352 seronegative cohort members. Every donor gave a peripheral blood sample, and the peripheral blood mononuclear cells from that sample were used for TCR beta sequencing. Genomic DNA was extracted from the blood cell samples with the Qiagen DNeasy Blood Extraction Kit. What the research found in general, with its limitations: According to a later genetic analysis, donors in an Asian-associated ancestry cluster had fewer N-insertions in productive TCRs than the roughly 660-donor mean. According to a later analysis, parvovirus B19, influenza, CMV and Epstein-Barr virus appeared linked to several top co-occurrence clusters. When HLA alleles, especially DR and DQ, strongly co-occurred, TCR associations were difficult to assign to individual alleles. It was suggested by the authors that the approach could potentially be generalized to other disease states and immunological phenotypes. Approximately 16 rarely observed V segments, including chromosome 9 orphons, were excluded from the earlier analysis of some 590 of the donors because counts were too low. A few of the identified cytomegalovirus-associated TCR beta chains were confirmed in vitro to be specific for cytomegalovirus antigens. A further reported finding was that TCR beta sequences accurately predicted the HLA-A and HLA-B alleles for most subjects in the first cohort. Most CMV-associated TCR beta chains appeared to be HLA-restricted in a later analysis, and the HLA associations seemed to be driven largely by CMV exposure. The sequencing pipeline was judged likely to have produced a cluster of highly shared sequence variants as a technical artifact. According to a later analysis, TCR association rates differed among HLA loci, with DRB1 alleles showing the most associated TCRs and HLA-C alleles showing the fewest. Across donors, most TCR sequences were observed very rarely, whereas some public TCRs were present in many individuals. Specific HLA alleles were associated with over 15,000 TCR beta sequences at a false discovery rate of 0.05 in a later analysis. In a later genetic analysis, a missense DCLRE1C variant was associated with V-gene and J-gene trimming of TCR beta chains, and the association was replicated in an independent cohort. In a later analysis, HLA-associated TCR beta chains were found to be more clonally expanded and to have lower generation probabilities than equally common non-associated chains. The classifier was reported to diagnose cytomegalovirus status with high specificity and sensitivity in both the original cohort and the validation cohort. In an earlier analysis of roughly 560 of the donors, most TCR beta V segments were observed in productive rearrangements about 87% or about 30% of the time, broadly matching IMGT annotations. Presence/absence analyses assumed roughly uniform sequencing depth across donors, an assumption that may not hold. The study listed around 160 TCR beta chains as associated with cytomegalovirus. Linkage disequilibrium might explain the correlated functional status among segregating V segments, but an unknown experimental factor could not be ruled out. The only immune exposure information available for the cohort was CMV serostatus. Because HLA typing was missing for some donors at each locus, association tests included only the typed subset. The 87-base-pair reads could not distinguish some IMGT-functional V segments, including TRBV6-2 and TRBV6-3, so those segments were excluded. The cohort was sequenced for TCR beta chains only, and without alpha or paired-chain data the features that could be detected were limited.

Reading the germline V gene gives CDR1 MGHRA and CDR2 YSYEKL. The CDR3 measures 14 amino acids from cysteine to phenylalanine. Only the CDR3 DNA stays, 42 bases, in frame from base 1. V is pruned by 4 bases and J by 8 bases, leaving 5 bases of the junction without a gene match. Rearrangement joined TRBV4-1 to TRBJ2-1, with 10 bases in between that match TRBD1. The clonotype comes from a woman aged 40 to 55 in good health and CMV-seronegative. Sequencing was performed on PBMCs. In nucleotides, the sequence is TGCGCCAGCAGCCTCGGGACAGGGGACGATGAGCAGTTCTTC. Its amino acids are CASSLGTGDDEQFF.